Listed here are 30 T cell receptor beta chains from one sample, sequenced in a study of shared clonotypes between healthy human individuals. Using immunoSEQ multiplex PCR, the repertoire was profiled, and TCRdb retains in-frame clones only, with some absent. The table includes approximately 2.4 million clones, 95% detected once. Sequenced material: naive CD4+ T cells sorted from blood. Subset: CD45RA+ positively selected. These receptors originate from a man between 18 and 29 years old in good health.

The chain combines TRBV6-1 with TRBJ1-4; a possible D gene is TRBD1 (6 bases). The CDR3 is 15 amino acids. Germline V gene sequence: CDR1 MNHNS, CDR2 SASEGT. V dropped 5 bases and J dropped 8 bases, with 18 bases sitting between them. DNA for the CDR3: TGTGCCAGCAGTTCAGGGGCCAGGGGTTCGGAAAAACTGTTTTTT. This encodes CASSSGARGSEKLFF.

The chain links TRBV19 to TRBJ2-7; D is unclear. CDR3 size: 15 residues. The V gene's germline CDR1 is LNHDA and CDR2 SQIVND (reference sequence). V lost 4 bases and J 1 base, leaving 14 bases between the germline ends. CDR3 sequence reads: CASSRGDRRSYEQYF. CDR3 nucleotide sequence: TGTGCCAGTAGTAGAGGAGACCGCCGATCCTACGAGCAGTACTTC.

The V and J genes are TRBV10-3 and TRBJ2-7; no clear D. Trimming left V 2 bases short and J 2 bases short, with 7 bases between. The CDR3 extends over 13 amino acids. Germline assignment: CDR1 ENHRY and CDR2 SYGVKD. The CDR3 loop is CAISEQDPYEQYF. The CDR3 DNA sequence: TGTGCCATCAGTGAGCAGGACCCCTACGAGCAGTACTTC.

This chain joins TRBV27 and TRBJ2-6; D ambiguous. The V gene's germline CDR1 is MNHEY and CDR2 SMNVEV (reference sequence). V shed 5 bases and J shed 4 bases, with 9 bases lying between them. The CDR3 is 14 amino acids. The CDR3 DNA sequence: TGTGCCAGCAGTGTCCAAGCCGGGGCCAACGTCCTGACTTTC. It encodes CASSVQAGANVLTF.

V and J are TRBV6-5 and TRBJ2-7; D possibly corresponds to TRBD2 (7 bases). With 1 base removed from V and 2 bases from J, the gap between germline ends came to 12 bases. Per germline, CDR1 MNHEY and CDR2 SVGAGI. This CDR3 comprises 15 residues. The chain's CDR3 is CASSYFPGGPYEQYF. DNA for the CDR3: TGTGCCAGCAGTTACTTTCCGGGGGGCCCCTACGAGCAGTACTTC.

The CDR3 DNA is TGTGCCAGCTCACCGCCTAACAGGGGTCCTGAAGCTTTCTTT. Its translation: CASSPPNRGPEAFF. This chain uses TRBV18 with TRBJ1-1, with 7 nucleotides matching TRBD1. Unmatched junction bases numbered 7, after V lost 3 bases and J lost 6 bases. Germline CDR1 KGHSH, CDR2 LQKENI. CDR3 length equals 14 residues.

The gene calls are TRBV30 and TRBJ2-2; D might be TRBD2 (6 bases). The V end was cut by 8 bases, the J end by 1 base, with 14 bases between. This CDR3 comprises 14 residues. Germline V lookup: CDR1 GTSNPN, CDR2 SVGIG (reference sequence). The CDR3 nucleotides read TGTGCCGTACCGGGACTCTGGAACACCGGGGAGCTGTTTTTT. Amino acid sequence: CAVPGLWNTGELFF.

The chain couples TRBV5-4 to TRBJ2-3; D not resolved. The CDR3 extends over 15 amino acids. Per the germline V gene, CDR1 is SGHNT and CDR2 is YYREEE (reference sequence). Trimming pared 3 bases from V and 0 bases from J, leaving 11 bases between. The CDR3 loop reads CASSWAAGSTDTQYF. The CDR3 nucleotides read TGTGCCAGCAGCTGGGCTGCCGGGAGCACAGATACGCAGTATTTT.

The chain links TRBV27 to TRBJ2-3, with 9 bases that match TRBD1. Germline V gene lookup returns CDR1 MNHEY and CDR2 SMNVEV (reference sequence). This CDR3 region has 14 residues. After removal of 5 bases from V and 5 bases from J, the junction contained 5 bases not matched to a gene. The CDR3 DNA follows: TGTGCCAGCAGTCGGGACAGGGAAAAAGATACGCAGTATTTT. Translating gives CASSRDREKDTQYF.

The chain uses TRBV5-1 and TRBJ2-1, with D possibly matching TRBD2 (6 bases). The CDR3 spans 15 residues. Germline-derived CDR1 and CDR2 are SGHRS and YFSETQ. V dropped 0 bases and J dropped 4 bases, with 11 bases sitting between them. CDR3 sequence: CASSLEDYLYNEQFF. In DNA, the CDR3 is TGCGCCAGCAGCTTGGAGGACTACCTATACAATGAGCAGTTCTTC.

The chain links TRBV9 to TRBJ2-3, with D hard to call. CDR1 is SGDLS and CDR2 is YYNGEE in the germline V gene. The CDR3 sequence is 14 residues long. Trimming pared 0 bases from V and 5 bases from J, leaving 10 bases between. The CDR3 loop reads CASSVELLGDTQYF. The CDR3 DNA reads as TGTGCCAGCAGCGTAGAGTTGTTGGGAGATACGCAGTATTTT.

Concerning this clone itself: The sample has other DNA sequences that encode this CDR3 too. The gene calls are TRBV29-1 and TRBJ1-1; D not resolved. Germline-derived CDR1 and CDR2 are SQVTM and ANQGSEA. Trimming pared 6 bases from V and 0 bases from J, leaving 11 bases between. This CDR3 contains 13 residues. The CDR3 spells CSVRQVLNTEAFF. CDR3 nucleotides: TGCAGCGTAAGACAAGTATTGAACACTGAAGCTTTCTTT.

The CDR3 sequence is CASSIVGVGNYEQYF. The CDR3 DNA follows: TGTGCCAGTAGTATAGTAGGGGTGGGGAACTACGAGCAGTACTTC. J is TRBJ2-7 and V is TRBV19, with D perhaps TRBD1 (5 bases). In germline, CDR1 is LNHDA, CDR2 SQIVND (reference sequence). This CDR3 contains 15 residues. Trimming took 1 base from V and 3 from J, leaving 13 bases between them.

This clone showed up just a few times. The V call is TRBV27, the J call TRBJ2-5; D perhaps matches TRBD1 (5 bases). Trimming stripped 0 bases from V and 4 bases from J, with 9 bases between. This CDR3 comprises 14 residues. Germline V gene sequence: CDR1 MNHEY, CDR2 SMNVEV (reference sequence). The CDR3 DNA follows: TGTGCCAGCAGTTTATCTGGGGCCCGAGAGACCCAGTACTTC. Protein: CASSLSGARETQYF.

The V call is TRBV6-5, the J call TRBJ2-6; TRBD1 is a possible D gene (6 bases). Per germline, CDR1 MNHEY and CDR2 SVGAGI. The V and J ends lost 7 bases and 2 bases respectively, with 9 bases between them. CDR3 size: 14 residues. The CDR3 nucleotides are TGTGCCAGCAAACAGGGAACTGGGGCCAACGTCCTGACTTTC. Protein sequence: CASKQGTGANVLTF.

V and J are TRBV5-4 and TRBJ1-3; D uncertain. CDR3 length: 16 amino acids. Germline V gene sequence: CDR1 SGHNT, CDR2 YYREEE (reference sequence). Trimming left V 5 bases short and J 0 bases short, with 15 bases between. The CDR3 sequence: CASSPENANSGNTIYF. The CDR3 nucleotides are TGTGCCAGCAGTCCGGAGAACGCCAACTCTGGAAACACCATATATTTT.

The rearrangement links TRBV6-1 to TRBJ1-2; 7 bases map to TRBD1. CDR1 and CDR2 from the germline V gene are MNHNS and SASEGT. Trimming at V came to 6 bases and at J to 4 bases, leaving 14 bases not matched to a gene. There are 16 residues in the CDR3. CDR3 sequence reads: CASSERIGQAVYGYTF. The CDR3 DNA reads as TGTGCCAGCAGCGAACGAATAGGACAGGCGGTCTATGGCTACACCTTC.

In DNA form, the CDR3 reads TGCGCCAGCAGTGACACAGGGATCGGTCAGCCCCAGCATTTT. Translating gives CASSDTGIGQPQHF. The chain combines TRBV10-1 with TRBJ1-5; possibly TRBD1 for D (6 bases). The germline V gene encodes CDR1 WNHNN and CDR2 SYGVQD (reference sequence). This CDR3 is built from 14 residues. V lost 3 bases to trimming and J lost 6 bases, with 12 bases between them.

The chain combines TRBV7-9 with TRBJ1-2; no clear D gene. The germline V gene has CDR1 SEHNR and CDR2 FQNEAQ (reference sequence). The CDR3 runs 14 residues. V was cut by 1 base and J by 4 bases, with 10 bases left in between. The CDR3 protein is CASSLEGRLYGYTF. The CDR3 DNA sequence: TGTGCCAGCAGCTTAGAAGGGCGGCTCTATGGCTACACCTTC.

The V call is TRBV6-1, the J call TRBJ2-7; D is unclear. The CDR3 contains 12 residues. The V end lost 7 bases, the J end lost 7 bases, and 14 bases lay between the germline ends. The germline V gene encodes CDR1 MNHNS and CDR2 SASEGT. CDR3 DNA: TGTGCCAGCACTGTGGCCAACGGGGAGCAGTACTTC. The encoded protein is CASTVANGEQYF.

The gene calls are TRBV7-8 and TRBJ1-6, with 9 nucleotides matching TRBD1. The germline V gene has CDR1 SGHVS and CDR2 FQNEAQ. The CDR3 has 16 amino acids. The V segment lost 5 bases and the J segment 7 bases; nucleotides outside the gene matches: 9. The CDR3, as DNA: TGTGCCAGCAGCCTACCAGTGGGGACAGGGAATTCACCCCTCCACTTT. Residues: CASSLPVGTGNSPLHF.

DNA for the CDR3: TGTGCCAGCAGTGAGGACAGGGGCTATGGCTACACCTTC. Its translation: CASSEDRGYGYTF. The chain couples TRBV6-4 to TRBJ1-2; 9 bases align to TRBD1. J was trimmed by 4 bases and V by 3 bases; bases with no gene match: 0. Per the germline V gene, CDR1 is MRHNA and CDR2 is SNTAGT. This CDR3 is 13 amino acids long.

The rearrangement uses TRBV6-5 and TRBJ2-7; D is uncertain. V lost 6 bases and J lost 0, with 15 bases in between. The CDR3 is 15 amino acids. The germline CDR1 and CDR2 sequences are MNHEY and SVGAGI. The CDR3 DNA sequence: TGTGCCAGCAGGCGACACAGCGAAAGCTCCTACGAGCAGTACTTC. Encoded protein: CASRRHSESSYEQYF.

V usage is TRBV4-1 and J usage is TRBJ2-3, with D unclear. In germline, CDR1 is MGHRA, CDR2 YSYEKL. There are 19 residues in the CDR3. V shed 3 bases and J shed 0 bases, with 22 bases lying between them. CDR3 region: CASSHNDGQSYSSTDTQYF. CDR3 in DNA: TGCGCCAGCAGCCACAACGACGGGCAGTCCTACTCTAGCACAGATACGCAGTATTTT.

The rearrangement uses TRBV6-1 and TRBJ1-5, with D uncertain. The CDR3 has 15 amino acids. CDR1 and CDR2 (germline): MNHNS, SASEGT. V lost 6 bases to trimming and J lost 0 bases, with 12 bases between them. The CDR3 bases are TGTGCCAGCAGATTCGGCAGTAATAGCAATCAGCCCCAGCATTTT. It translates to CASRFGSNSNQPQHF.

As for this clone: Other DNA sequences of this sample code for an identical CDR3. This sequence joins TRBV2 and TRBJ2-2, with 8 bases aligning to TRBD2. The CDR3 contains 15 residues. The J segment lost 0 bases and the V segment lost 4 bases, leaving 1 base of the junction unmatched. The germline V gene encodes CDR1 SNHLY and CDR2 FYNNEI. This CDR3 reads CASSGSGANTGELFF. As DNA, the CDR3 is TGTGCCAGCAGTGGTAGCGGGGCGAACACCGGGGAGCTGTTTTTT.

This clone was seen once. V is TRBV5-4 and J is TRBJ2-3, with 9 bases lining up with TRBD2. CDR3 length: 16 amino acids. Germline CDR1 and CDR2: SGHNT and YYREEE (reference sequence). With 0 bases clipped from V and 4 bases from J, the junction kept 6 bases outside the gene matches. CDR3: CASSLDWTSASDTQYF. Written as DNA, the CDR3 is TGTGCCAGCAGCTTGGATTGGACTAGCGCGTCAGATACGCAGTATTTT.

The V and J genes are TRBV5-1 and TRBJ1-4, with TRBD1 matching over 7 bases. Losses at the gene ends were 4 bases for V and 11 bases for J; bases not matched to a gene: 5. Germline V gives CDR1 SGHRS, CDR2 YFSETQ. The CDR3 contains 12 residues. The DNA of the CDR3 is TGCGCCAGCAGCCCCGGGACAGATAAACTGTTTTTT. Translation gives CASSPGTDKLFF.

The CDR3 spells CASSQRVQSFYTEQYF. The CDR3 region has the DNA TGTGCCAGCAGTCAAAGAGTCCAGTCATTTTACACCGAGCAGTACTTC. This chain connects TRBV7-8 to TRBJ2-7, with D unclear. V was clipped by 6 bases and J by 6 bases, with 24 bases between them. The CDR3 extends over 16 amino acids. In germline, CDR1 is SGHVS, CDR2 FQNEAQ.

CDR3 DNA: TGTGCCAGCAGACCGGACAGTACTGAAGCTTTCTTT. Translation: CASRPDSTEAFF. This chain connects TRBV7-9 to TRBJ1-1, with TRBD1 as a possible D gene (6 bases). The CDR3 is 12 residues long. The V end lost 6 bases, the J end lost 5 bases, and 10 bases lay between the germline ends. Germline V gene lookup returns CDR1 SEHNR and CDR2 FQNEAQ (reference sequence).